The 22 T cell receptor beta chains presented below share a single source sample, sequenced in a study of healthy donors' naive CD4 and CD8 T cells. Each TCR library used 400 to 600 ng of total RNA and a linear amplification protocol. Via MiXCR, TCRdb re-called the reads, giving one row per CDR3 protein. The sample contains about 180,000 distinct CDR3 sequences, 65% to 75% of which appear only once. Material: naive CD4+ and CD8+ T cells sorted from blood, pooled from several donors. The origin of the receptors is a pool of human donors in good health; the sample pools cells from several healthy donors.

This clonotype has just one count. In DNA, the CDR3 is TGCAGCGTTACAAAGCTCGCCGGGACAGGGGACTACGAGCAGTACTTC. This sequence encodes CSVTKLAGTGDYEQYF. This chain connects TRBV29-1 to TRBJ2-7, with 10 bases identical to TRBD1. With V trimmed by 5 bases and J by 3 bases, 13 bases remained unmatched. The CDR3 extends over 16 amino acids. Germline V CDR1 and CDR2: SQVTM, ANQGSEA.

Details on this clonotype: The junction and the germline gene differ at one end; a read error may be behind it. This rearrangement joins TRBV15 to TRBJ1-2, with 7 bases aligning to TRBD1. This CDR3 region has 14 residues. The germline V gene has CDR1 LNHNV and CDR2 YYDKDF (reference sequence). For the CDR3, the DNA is TGTGCCGCCAGCAGAGACCAGGGGGGCTATGGCTACACCTTC. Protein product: CAASRDQGGYGYTF.

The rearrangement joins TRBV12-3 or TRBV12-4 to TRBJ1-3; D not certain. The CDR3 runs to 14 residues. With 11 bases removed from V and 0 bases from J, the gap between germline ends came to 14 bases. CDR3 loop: CAHPGESSGNTIYF. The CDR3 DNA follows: TGTGCCCATCCCGGGGAAAGCTCTGGAAACACCATATATTTT.

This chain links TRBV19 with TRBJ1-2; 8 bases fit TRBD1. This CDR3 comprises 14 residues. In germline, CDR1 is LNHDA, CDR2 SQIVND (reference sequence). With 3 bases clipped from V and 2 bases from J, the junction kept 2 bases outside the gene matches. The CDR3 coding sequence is TGTGCCAGTAGTATCTACAGGGGGAACTATGGCTACACCTTC. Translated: CASSIYRGNYGYTF.

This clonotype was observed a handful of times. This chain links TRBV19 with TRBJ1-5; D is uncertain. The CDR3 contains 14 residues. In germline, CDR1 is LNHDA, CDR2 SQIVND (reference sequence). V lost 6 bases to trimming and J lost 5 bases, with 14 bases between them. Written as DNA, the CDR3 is TGTGCCAGTAGCGGGGAGTCAGGATATCAGCCCCAGCATTTT. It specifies CASSGESGYQPQHF.

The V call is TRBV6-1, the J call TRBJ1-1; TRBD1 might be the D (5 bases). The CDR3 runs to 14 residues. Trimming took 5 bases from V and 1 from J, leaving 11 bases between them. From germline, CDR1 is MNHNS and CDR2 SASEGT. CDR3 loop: CASSYTTENTEAFF. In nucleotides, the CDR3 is TGTGCCAGCAGTTACACGACAGAGAACACTGAAGCTTTCTTT.

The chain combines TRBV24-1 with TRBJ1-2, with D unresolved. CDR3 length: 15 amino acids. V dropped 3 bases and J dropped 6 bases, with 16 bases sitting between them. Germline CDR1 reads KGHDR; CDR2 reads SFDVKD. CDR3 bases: TGTGCCACCAGTGATAACCGGGCCACCGTCGATGGCTACACCTTC. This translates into CATSDNRATVDGYTF.

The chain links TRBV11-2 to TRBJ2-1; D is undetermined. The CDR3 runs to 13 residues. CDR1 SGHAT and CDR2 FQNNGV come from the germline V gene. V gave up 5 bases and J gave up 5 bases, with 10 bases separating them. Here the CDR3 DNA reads TGTGCCAGCAGCCCTCGGTTCGACAATGAGCAGTTCTTC. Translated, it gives CASSPRFDNEQFF.

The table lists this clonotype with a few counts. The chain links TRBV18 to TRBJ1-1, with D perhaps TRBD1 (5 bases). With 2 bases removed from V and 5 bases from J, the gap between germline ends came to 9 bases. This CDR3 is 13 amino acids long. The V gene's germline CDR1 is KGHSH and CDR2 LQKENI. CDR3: CASSPGGVTEAFF. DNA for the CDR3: TGTGCCAGCTCACCAGGGGGAGTGACTGAAGCTTTCTTT.

The CDR3 DNA sequence: TGTGCCAGCAGTTACGGGGGGAATGAGCAGTTCTTC. This codes for CASSYGGNEQFF. V gene TRBV6-5 combines with J gene TRBJ2-1; a weak D match, TRBD2 (6 bases). V shed 2 bases and J shed 7 bases, with 6 bases lying between them. Germline CDR1 and CDR2: MNHEY and SVGAGI. CDR3 size: 12 residues.

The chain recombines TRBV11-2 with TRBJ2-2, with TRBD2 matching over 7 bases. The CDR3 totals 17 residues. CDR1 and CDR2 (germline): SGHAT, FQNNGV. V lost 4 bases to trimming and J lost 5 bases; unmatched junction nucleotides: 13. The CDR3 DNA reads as TGTGCCAGCAGCTGGCTAAGCGGGATAAGTCTAACCGGGGAGCTGTTTTTT. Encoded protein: CASSWLSGISLTGELFF.

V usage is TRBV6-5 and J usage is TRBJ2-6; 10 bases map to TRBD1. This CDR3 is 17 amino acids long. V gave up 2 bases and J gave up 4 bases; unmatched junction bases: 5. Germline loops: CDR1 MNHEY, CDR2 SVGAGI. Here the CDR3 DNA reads TGTGCCAGCAGTTACCCGGGACAGGGGTACGGGGCCAACGTCCTGACTTTC. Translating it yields CASSYPGQGYGANVLTF.

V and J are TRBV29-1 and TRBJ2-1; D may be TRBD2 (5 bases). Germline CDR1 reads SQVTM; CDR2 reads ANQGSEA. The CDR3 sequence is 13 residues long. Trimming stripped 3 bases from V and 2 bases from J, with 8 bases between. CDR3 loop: CSVEGSTYNEQFF. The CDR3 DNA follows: TGCAGCGTTGAGGGGAGCACCTACAATGAGCAGTTCTTC.

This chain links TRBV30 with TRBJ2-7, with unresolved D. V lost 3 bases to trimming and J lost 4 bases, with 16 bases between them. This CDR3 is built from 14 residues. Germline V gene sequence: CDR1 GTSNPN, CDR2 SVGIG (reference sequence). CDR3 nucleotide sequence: TGTGCCTGGAGCCGCAGTGAGACCCAGTACGAGCAGTACTTC. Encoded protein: CAWSRSETQYEQYF.

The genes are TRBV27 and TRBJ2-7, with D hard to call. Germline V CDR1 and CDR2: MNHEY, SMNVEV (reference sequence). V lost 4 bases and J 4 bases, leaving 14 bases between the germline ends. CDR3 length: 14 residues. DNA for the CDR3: TGTGCCAGCAGTTCAATTCTGTCAAGATACGAGCAGTACTTC. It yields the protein CASSSILSRYEQYF.

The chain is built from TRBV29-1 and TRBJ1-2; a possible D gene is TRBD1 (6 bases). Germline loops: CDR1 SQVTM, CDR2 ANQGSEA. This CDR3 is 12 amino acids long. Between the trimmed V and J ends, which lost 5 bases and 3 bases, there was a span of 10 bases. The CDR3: CSVQDSYYGYTF. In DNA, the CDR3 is TGCAGCGTTCAGGACAGCTACTATGGCTACACCTTC.

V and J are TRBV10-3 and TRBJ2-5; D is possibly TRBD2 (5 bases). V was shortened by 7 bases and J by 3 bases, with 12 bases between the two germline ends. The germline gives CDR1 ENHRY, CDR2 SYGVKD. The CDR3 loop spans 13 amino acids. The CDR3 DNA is TGTGCCATCACGGCGGGTGGCGAAGAGACCCAGTACTTC. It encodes CAITAGGEETQYF.

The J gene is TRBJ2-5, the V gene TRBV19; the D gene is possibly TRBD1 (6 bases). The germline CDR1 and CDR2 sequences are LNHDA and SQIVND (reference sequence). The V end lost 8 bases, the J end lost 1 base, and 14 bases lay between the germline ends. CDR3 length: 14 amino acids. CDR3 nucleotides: TGTGCCAGTGGAGACAGGTTCTTCCAAGAGACCCAGTACTTC. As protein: CASGDRFFQETQYF.

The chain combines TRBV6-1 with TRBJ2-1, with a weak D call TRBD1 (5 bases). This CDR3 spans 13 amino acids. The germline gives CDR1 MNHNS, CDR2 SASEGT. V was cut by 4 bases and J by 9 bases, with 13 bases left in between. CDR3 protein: CASSGGRVGEQFF. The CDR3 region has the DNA TGTGCCAGCAGTGGAGGCAGGGTTGGTGAGCAGTTCTTC.

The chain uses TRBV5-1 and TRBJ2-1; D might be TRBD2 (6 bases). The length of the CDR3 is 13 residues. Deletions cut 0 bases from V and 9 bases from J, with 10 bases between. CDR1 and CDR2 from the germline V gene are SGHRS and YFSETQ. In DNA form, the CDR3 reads TGCGCCAGCAGCTTGGCCTCCGGGGGTGAGCAGTTCTTC. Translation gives CASSLASGGEQFF.

The CDR3 region has the DNA TGCAGCACATCACTCCCGTCCGGACGAGACACTGAAGCTTTCTTT. Protein: CSTSLPSGRDTEAFF. The rearrangement links TRBV29-1 to TRBJ1-1; D is unclear. This CDR3 has 15 amino acids. Germline-derived CDR1 and CDR2 are SQVTM and ANQGSEA. Deletions cut 8 bases from V and 3 bases from J, with 22 bases between. Supplemented by reference TRBV29-1 and TRBJ1-1, the full variable domain reads SAVISQKPSRDICQRGTSLTIQCQVDSQVTMMFWYRQQPGQSLTLIATANQGSEATYESGFVIDKFPISRPNLTFSTLTVSNMSPEDSSIYLCSTSLPSGRDTEAFFGQGTRLTVV.

CDR3 sequence: CASSIQASDYNEQFF. The DNA for the CDR3 is TGTGCCAGTAGTATTCAGGCTAGCGACTACAATGAGCAGTTCTTC. The chain couples TRBV19 to TRBJ2-1, with a weak D call TRBD2 (6 bases). Germline CDR1 LNHDA, CDR2 SQIVND (reference sequence). V gave up 3 bases and J gave up 3 bases, with 12 bases separating them. This CDR3 is 15 amino acids long.